This T cell receptor beta chain was obtained from a study of STAT3 mutations in large granular lymphocyte leukemia. TCRdb's table, derived via immunoSEQ multiplex PCR, lists solely in-frame clones and lacks some. The table lists roughly 1,400 clones, about three quarters of them singletons, with roughly two fifths in the top ten. Notes on the study in general: In T-cell large granular lymphocyte leukemia, about half of patients showed multiple immunodominant subclonotypes.

Of note for this clone: The antigen remains undetermined.

The CDR3 covers 14 residues. Germline loops: CDR1 MNHNY, CDR2 SVGAGI (reference sequence). Trimming removed 5 bases from V and 5 bases from J; junction bases left unmatched: 8. The origin of this receptor is a man between 50 and 59 years old with T-cell large granular lymphocyte leukemia. Some clones in this sample may be carry-over from other donors' samples. V usage is TRBV6-6 and J usage is TRBJ1-1; TRBD1 matches at 7 bases. Sequencing was performed on peripheral blood mononuclear cells. The DNA for the CDR3 is TGTGCCAGCAGTCCGCAGGGGGGACGGACTGAAGCTTTCTTT. This sequence encodes CASSPQGGRTEAFF.